This T cell receptor (beta chain) was documented in a study of T cell responses to AZD1222 COVID-19 vaccine (dated by TCRdb to the early 2020s). About the study as a whole: TCR sequencing covered some 240 trial participants: 200 to 210 given two doses of AZD1222 and about 26 given two doses of MenACWY control vaccine. Enrollment into the trials was organized by age into subgroups of 18-55, 56-69 and 70-plus years, and those subgroups contained approximately 160, 26 and 62 TCR-sequenced participants, respectively. What the study reported, not specific to this receptor: Conclusions about previously exposed vaccinees were limited because only six AZD1222 recipients were SARS-CoV-2 seropositive at baseline. The 56-69-year group was small, and its depth increase did not reach significance, likely because of low power. Epitopes outside the regions mutated in the B.1.351 and B.1.1.7 variants were reportedly recognized by nearly half of the unique spike-specific TCRs. Participants were mostly white British, with more females than males. The authors suggested clonal diversity may have been underestimated. The whole spike protein was spanned by vaccine-associated CD4 TCRs, and dominant responses were seen in regions 160-218 and 743-854. After two AZD1222 doses, both the breadth and the depth of spike-specific TCRs were significantly higher than at day 0 and than in MenACWY recipients. Because no day 14 peak-response samples were available, repertoires were characterized only after the peak T cell response.

Explained via the paper, the time point label denotes: about 28 days (+/-7) after the second vaccine dose. AZD1222 recipients with second doses at about 4 weeks or about 12 weeks were pooled, because spike-specific TCR depth and breadth did not differ between schedules. The vaccinee samples were drawn from two UK trials, COV001 and COV002, one of which was a single-blind randomized controlled phase 2/3 trial testing AZD1222 (ChAdOx1 nCoV-19) in healthy adults. For TCRbeta chain sequencing, PBMC samples from trial participants were taken at day 0 and at day 28 after the second dose. The CDR3 regions of human TCRbeta chains were analyzed by immunosequencing. As for the original processing: Repertoire TCRs were matched against a reference library of SARS-CoV-2-specific TCRs generated with the MIRA antigen-specificity platform. Breadth was defined as the fraction of unique TCRs that were SARS-CoV-2-associated, and depth was defined as the fraction of total T cells that were SARS-CoV-2-associated. Using the MIRA data, every spike-specific TCR was mapped to the spike region that the TCR reacted to and assigned to either a CD4 or a CD8 class. Log10-transformed breadth and depth values were compared by one-way ANOVA with Sidak's multiple comparisons tests. The immuneACCESS repertoire file appears here via TCRdb, limited to in-frame rearrangements. These files lack a portion of the clones; in checked studies, under half of the deficit traces to unresolved V genes, and the cause of the others is not known. From that table come the V and J calls and clone size; the DNA was used to work out D and trimming. The sample yields 85,000 or so clones; approximately 86% were counted once. 5.6% of the sample goes to the ten largest clones.

This clone was observed a handful of times. Which antigen it targets is not known. No quality values exist for individual bases; no much larger clone is one base distant. Based on the germline V gene (reference sequence), the CDR1 and CDR2 sequences are LNHDA and SQIVND. Compared with germline, V lacks 7 bases and J lacks 3 bases; bases without a gene match: 4. The CDR3 runs 13 amino acids, cysteine and phenylalanine included. Only the CDR3 portion is preserved as DNA: 39 bases, with reading frame beginning at the first base. The receptor was isolated from an adult who received the AZD1222 COVID-19 vaccine. The chain links TRBV19 with TRBJ1-1; the junction holds 8 bases that match TRBD1. Specimen: peripheral blood, collected 28 days after the second AZD1222 dose. Here is the DNA: TGTGCCAGTACGGACAGGGCGGACACTGAAGCTTTCTTT. It encodes CASTDRADTEAFF.